This paragraph covers one TCR beta chain sequence. TCR beta cDNA libraries included unique molecular identifiers. TCRdb re-analysed the PCR reads in MiXCR, keeping a single row per CDR3 protein. The table records 600,000 to 700,000 distinct CDR3 sequences, approximately 59% of them present only once. The sample belongs to a study of post-analysis software for immune sequencing data. Study in general: The patients showed relapsing-remitting, secondary progressive and progressive-relapsing multiple sclerosis courses.

The clonotype comes from a girl aged 2-9 years with multiple sclerosis. Sequenced input: blood.

The CDR3 sequence: CASSDSAAASPHIQYF. CDR3 sequence (DNA): TGCGCCAGCAGTGACTCGGCGGCCGCTAGCCCTCACATTCAGTACTTC. The chain has TRBV10-2 and TRBJ2-4; the D gene is possibly TRBD2 (5 bases). The ends were cut back, 3 bases at V and 8 bases at J, with 20 bases in the middle. Germline V CDR1 and CDR2: WSHSY, SAAADI. The CDR3 extends over 16 amino acids.